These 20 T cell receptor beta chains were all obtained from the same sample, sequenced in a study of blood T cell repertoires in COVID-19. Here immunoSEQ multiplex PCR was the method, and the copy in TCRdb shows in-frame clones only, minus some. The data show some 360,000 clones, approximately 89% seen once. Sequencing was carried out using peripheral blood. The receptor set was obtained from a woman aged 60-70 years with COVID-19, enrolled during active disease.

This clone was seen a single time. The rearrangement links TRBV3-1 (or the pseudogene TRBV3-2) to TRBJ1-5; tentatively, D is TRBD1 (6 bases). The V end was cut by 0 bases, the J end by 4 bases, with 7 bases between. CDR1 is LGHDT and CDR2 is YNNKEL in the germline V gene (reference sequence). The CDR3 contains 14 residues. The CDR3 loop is CASSQDTGNQPQHF. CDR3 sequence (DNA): TGTGCCAGCAGCCAAGATACAGGGAATCAGCCCCAGCATTTT.

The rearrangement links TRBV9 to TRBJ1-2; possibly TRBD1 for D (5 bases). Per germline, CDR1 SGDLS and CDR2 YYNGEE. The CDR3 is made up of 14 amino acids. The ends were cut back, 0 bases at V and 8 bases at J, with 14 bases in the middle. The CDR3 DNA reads TGTGCCAGCAGCGTAGGGGGCAGCGCCGTGGGCTACACCTTC. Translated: CASSVGGSAVGYTF. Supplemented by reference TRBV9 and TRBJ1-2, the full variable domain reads DSGVTQTPKHLITATGQRVTLRCSPRSGDLSVYWYQQSLDQGLQFLIQYYNGEERAKGNILERFSAQQFPDLHSELNLSSLELGDSALYFCASSVGGSAVGYTFGSGTRLTVV.

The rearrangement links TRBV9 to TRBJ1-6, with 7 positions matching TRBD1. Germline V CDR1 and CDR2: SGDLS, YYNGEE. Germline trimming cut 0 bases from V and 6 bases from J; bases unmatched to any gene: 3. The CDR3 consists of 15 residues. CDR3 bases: TGTGCCAGCAGCGTAGGGAACAGGGGTAATTCACCCCTCCACTTT. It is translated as CASSVGNRGNSPLHF.

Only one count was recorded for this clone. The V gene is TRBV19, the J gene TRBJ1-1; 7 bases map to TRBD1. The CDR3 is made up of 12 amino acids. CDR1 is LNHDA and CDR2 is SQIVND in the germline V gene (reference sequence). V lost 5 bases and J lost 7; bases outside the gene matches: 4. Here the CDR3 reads CASSPRTGEAFF. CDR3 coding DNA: TGTGCCAGTAGTCCGCGGACAGGTGAAGCTTTCTTT.

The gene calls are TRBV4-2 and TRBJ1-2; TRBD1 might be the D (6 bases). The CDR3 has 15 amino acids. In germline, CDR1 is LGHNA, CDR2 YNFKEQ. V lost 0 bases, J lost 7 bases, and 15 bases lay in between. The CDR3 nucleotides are TGTGCCAGCAGCCAAGAAGACCCAGGGGCATTTGGCTACACCTTC. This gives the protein CASSQEDPGAFGYTF.

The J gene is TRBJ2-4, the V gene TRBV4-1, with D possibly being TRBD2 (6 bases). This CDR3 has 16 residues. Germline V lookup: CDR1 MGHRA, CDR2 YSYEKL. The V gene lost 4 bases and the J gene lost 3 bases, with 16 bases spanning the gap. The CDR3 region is CASSPGTAIGKNIQYF. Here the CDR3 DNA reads TGCGCCAGCAGCCCTGGGACTGCGATCGGCAAAAACATTCAGTACTTC.

CDR3 DNA: TGTGCCAGCGGCGCGGGGCGAGAAAAACTGTTTTTT. Its translation is CASGAGREKLFF. The chain carries TRBV6-5 and TRBJ1-4; D is possibly TRBD1 (5 bases). CDR1 and CDR2 (germline): MNHEY, SVGAGI. Between the trimmed V and J ends, which lost 8 bases and 8 bases, there was a span of 12 bases. CDR3 length equals 12 residues.

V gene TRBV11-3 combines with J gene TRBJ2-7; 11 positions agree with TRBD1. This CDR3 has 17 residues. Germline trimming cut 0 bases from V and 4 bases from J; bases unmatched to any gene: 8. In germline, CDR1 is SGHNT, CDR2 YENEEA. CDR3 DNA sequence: TGTGCCAGCAGCTTAGATGCATGGACAGGGGGCGGGTACGAGCAGTACTTC. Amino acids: CASSLDAWTGGGYEQYF.

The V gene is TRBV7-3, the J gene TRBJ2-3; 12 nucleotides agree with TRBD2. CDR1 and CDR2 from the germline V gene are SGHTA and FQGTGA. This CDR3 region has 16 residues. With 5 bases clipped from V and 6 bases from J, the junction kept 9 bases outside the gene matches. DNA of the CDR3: TGTGCCAGCAGCGGAAGGGCTAGCGGGGGGGCCGATACGCAGTATTTT. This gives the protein CASSGRASGGADTQYF.

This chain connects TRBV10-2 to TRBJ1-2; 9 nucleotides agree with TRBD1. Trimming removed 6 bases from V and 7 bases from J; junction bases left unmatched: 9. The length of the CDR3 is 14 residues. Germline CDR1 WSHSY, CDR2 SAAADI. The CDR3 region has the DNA TGCGCCAGCAGAGAACAGGGGGCTGGAGGTGGCTACACCTTC. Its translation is CASREQGAGGGYTF.

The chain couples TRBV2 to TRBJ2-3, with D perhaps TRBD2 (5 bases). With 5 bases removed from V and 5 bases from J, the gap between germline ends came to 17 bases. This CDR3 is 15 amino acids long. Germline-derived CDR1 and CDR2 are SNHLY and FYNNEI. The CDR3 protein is CASSLSMLGRDTQYF. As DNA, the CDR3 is TGTGCCAGCAGTCTCTCGATGTTGGGGAGAGATACGCAGTATTTT.

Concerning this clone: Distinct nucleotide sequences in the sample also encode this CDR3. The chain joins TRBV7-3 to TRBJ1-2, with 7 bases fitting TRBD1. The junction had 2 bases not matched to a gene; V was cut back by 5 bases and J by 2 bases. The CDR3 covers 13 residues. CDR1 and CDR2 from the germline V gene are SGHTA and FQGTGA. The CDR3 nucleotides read TGTGCCAGCAGCCCGGACAGGAACTATGGCTACACCTTC. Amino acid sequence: CASSPDRNYGYTF.

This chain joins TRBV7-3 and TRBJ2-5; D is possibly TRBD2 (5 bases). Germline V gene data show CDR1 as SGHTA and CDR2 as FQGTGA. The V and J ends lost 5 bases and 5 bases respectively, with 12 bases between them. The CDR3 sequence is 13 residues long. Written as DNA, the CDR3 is TGTGCCAGCAGCCCGTCGGGGTGGGAGACCCAGTACTTC. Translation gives CASSPSGWETQYF.

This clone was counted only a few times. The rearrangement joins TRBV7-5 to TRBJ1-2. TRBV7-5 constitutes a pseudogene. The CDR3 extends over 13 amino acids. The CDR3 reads CVRSPDCDYGYTF. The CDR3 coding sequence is TGTGTCAGAAGCCCCGACTGTGACTATGGCTACACCTTC.

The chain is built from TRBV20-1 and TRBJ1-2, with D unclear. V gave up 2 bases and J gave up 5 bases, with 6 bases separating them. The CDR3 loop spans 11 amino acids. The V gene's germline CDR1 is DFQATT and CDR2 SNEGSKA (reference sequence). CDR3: CSARRRYGYTF. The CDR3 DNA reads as TGCAGTGCTAGACGGAGGTATGGCTACACCTTC.

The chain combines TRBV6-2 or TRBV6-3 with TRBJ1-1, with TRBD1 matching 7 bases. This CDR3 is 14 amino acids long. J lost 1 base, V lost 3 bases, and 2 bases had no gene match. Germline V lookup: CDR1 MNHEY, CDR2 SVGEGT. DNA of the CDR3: TGTGCCAGCAGTTATCCAGGGGGGAACACTGAAGCTTTCTTT. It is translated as CASSYPGGNTEAFF.

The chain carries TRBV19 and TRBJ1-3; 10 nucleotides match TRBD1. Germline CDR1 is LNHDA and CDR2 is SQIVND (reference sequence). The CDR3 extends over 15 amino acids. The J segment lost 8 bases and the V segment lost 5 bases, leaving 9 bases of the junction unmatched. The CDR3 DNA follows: TGTGCCAGTAGTCCGCGGACAGGGGGAAGGGACACCATATATTTT. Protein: CASSPRTGGRDTIYF.

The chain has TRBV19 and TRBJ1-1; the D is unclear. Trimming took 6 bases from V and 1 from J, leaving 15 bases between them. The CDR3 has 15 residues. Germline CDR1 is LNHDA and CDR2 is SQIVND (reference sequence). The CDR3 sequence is CASREREAGNTEAFF. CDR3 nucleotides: TGTGCCAGTAGGGAACGGGAGGCGGGGAACACTGAAGCTTTCTTT.

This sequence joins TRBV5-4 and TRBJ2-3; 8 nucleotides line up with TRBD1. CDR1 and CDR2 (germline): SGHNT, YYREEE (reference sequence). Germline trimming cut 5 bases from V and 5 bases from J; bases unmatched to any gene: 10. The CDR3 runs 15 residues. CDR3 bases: TGTGCCAGCAGTTTCGGGACAGGATATGGAGATACGCAGTATTTT. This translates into CASSFGTGYGDTQYF.

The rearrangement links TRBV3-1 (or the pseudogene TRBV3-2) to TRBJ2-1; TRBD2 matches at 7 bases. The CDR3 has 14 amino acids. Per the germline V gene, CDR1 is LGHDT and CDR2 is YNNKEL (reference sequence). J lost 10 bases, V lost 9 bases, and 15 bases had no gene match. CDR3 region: CASRKSGAGGEQFF. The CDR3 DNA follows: TGTGCCAGTCGGAAATCGGGCGCCGGGGGGGAGCAGTTCTTC.